The 2 T cell receptor beta chains presented below share a single source sample, sequenced in a study of blood T cell repertoires in COVID-19. Produced via immunoSEQ multiplex PCR; TCRdb's table is partial and in-frame only. The data show 100,000 to 150,000 clones, with around 85% seen just once and under 3.5% held by the top ten. Sequenced: peripheral blood. The receptors derive from a woman older than 75 with COVID-19, enrolled during active disease.

This rearrangement joins TRBV7-2 to TRBJ2-2, with TRBD1 as a possible D gene (6 bases). The CDR3 spans 14 residues. Germline lookup yields CDR1 SGHTA and CDR2 FQGNSA. V dropped 5 bases and J dropped 4 bases, with 11 bases sitting between them. The CDR3 reads CASSPLGGTGELFF. The CDR3 nucleotides are TGTGCCAGCAGCCCACTAGGGGGCACCGGGGAGCTGTTTTTT. The variable domain in full, with the rest retrieved from reference TRBV7-2 and TRBJ2-2, is GAGVSQSPSNKVTEKGKDVELRCDPISGHTALYWYRQSLGQGLEFLIYFQGNSAPDKSGLPSDRFSAERTGGSVSTLTIQRTQQEDSAVYLCASSPLGGTGELFFGEGSRLTVL.

The chain recombines TRBV5-4 with TRBJ2-7, with D possibly TRBD2 on 6 matching bases. Germline V gene sequence: CDR1 SGHNT, CDR2 YYREEE (reference sequence). CDR3 length: 15 residues. Trimming removed 0 bases from V and 1 base from J, with 11 bases in between. CDR3 DNA sequence: TGTGCCAGCAGCTTGGCCGGAGCGGGTTCCTACGAGCAGTACTTC. It encodes CASSLAGAGSYEQYF.